Sequencing of this TCR beta chain was carried out in a study of blood T cells in healthy people across ages. Study summary: Researchers report that template switching captured about one barcoded beta molecule per two T cells. Study results and limitations: Without sorted subsets, naive and antigen-experienced compartments could not be conclusively compared.

Every donor contributed around 10 milliliters of peripheral blood by blood draw. This clonotype is a singleton in its sample. Its antigen is not identified. Next came a second PCR, run for roughly 7 to 12 cycles, which used a sample-barcoded 5' primer along with a J-beta primer mix. A template-switch adaptor that had 12 random nucleotides put a tag on each cDNA molecule. One entry per CDR3 protein, called by TCRdb with MiXCR from the 5' RACE reads. The table has hundreds of thousands of distinct CDR3 sequences, about 45% seen once; the top ten hold about a sixth. The germline gives CDR1 SEHNR, CDR2 FQNEAQ (reference sequence). The germline V and J ends were trimmed by 5 bases and 6 bases, with 11 bases remaining between them. The CDR3 runs 12 residues.

V usage is TRBV7-9 and J usage is TRBJ2-7, with D possibly TRBD1 on 6 matching bases. The clonotype comes from an elderly man in good health. Sequencing used blood. CDR3 DNA: TGTGCCAGCAGCCGAGTAGGGGGCGAGCAGTACTTC. It yields the protein CASSRVGGEQYF.